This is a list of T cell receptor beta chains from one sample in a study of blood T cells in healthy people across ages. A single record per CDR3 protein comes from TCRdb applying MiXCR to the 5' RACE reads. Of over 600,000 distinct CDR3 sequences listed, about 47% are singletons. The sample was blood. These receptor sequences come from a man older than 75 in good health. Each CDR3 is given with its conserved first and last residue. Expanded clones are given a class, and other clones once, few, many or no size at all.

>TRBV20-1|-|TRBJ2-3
CSAGVAGGNRDTQYF
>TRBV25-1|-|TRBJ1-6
CASSEGQYNSPLHF
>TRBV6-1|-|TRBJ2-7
CASSEGTHSSYEQYF
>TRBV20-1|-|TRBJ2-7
CCARPYSSYEQYF
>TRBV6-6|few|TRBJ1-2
CASSYLVGANYGYTF
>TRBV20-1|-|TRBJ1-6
CSAVGQGPSPLHF
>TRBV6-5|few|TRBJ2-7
CASSYGTSRSYEQYF
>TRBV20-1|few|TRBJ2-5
CSATTSGWGDAQYF
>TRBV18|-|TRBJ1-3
CASSPHSQGSTGNTIYF
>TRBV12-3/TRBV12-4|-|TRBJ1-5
CASSSPGTGIQPQHF
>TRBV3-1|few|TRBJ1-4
CASSPDRGREKLFF
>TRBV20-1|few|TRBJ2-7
CSARHPGKFSYEQYF
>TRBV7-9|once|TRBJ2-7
CASSPKAGTSYEQYF
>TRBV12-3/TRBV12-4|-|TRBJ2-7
CASSRTGQNYEQYF
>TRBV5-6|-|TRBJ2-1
CASSQSRVEQFF